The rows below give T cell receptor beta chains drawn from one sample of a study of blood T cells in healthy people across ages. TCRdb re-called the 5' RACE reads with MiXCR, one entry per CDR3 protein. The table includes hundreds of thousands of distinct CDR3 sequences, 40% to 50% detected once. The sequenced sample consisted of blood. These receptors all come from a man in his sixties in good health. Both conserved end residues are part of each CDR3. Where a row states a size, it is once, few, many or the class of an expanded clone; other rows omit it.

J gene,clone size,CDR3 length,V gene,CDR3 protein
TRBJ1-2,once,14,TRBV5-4,CASSLEGALYGYTF
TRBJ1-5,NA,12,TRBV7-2,CASSLGTWPQHF
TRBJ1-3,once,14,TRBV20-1,CSATTGVRGNTIYF
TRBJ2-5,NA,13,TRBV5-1,CASSSSKQETQYF
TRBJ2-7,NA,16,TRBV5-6,CASSYTTGGESGEQYF
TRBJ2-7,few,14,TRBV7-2,CASSLSGATHEQYF
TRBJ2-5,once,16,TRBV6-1,CASTLGRGVGQETQYF
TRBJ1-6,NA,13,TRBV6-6,CASGTEYNSPLHF
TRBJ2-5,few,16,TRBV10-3,CAIRSTSGGPQETQYF
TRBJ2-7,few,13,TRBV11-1,CASSSRGINEQYF
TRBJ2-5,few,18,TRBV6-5,CASSYSSGGPLNLETQYF
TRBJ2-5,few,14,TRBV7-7,CASSLVVEAGTQYF
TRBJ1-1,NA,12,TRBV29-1,CSVEAGDSEAFF
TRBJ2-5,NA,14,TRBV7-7,CASSLGVSGETQYF
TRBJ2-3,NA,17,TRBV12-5,CASQNRRGGLSTDTRYF
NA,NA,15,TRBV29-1,CSVEIWGSSYNEQYF
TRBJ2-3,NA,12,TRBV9,CASSRLADTQYF
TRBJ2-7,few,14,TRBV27,CASSLATTPYEQYF
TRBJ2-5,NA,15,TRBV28,CASSLMTSGSNEQYF
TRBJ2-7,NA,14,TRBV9,CASSVSWNNGEQYF
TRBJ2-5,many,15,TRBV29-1,CSVVRNMRYQETQYF
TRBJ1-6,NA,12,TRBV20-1,CGPDRVNSPLHF
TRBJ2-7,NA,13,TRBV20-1,CSVQTPSWGEQYF
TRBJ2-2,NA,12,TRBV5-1,CASSPELGELFF
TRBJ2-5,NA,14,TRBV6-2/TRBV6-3,CASSQGWSGETQYF
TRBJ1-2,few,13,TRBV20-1,CSASHRETYGYTF
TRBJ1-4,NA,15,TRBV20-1,CSARDQGRENEKLFF
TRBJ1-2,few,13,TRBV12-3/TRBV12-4,CASRNAENYGYTF
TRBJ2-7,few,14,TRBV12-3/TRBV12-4,CASSGTGGRYEQYF
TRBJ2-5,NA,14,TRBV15,CATSSYTVKETQYF
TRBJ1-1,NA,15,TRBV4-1,CASSRTARANAEAFF
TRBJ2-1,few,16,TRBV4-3,CASSRGLTGGDNEQFF
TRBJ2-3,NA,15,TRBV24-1,CATSDPSTRRDTQYF
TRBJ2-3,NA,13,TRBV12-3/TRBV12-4,CASRRRSTDVQYF